Given below is one T cell receptor (beta chain) in context. Its antigen is unknown. This sample was included in a study of a mutant IDH1 vaccine in newly diagnosed glioma. Study as a whole: Treated individuals were around 62% male and approximately 38% female, averaging 40.4 years of age.

The time point denotes: week 5, during vaccination. Each vaccine dose was 300 ug of mutant IDH1 20-mer peptide, with topical imiquimod. Germline V gives CDR1 SGHTA, CDR2 FQGNSA. V was cut by 5 bases and J by 1 base, with 8 bases left in between. The CDR3 length is 13 residues. This table comes from immunoSEQ multiplex PCR, and its TCRdb copy is limited to in-frame clones, with some not included. Among around 52,000 clones listed, approximately 90% were seen once. V is TRBV7-2 and J is TRBJ1-1, with no clear D. This clonotype was sampled from a woman aged 40 to 49 with glioma. Sample: PBMCs, taken from a glioma patient whose treatment included an IDH1 peptide vaccine. The CDR3 DNA reads as TGTGCCAGCAGCGCCCACAAGAACACTGAAGCTTTCTTT. It yields the protein CASSAHKNTEAFF.